The 3 T cell receptor beta chains reported below all come from one sample, sequenced in a study of T-cell reconstitution after alpha-beta-depleted transplantation in children. Unique molecular identifiers were incorporated into the prepared TCRbeta library. TCRdb processed the PCR reads anew with MiXCR; each CDR3 protein has one entry. The sample consists of around 8,600 distinct CDR3 sequences, under 20% of them appearing once. Sequenced here: PBMCs, mostly from graft donor cells, sampled 60 days after TCRalphabeta/CD19-depleted stem cell transplant. These receptors were collected from a girl less than two years old who had a stem cell transplant for combined immunodeficiency, so the T cells may come from the graft donor.

This clonotype turned up a few times. The rearrangement links TRBV5-1 to TRBJ2-5; TRBD2 aligns across 11 bases. Per the germline V gene, CDR1 is SGHRS and CDR2 is YFSETQ. Germline trimming cut 4 bases from V and 4 bases from J; bases unmatched to any gene: 3. The CDR3 is 14 residues long. The CDR3 sequence is CASSAGTSGETQYF. The DNA of the CDR3 is TGCGCCAGCAGCGCCGGGACTAGCGGAGAGACCCAGTACTTC.

Ten or more counts support this clonotype. CDR3 loop: CSARETTEAFF. DNA for the CDR3: TGCAGTGCTAGAGAGACCACTGAAGCTTTCTTT. V usage is TRBV20-1 and J usage is TRBJ1-1; D uncertain. Germline CDR1 DFQATT, CDR2 SNEGSKA (reference sequence). CDR3 length equals 11 residues. The germline V and J ends were trimmed by 0 bases and 4 bases, with 3 bases remaining between them.

This clonotype was observed at least ten times. The V gene is TRBV7-8, the J gene TRBJ2-7, with 7 bases identical to TRBD2. The V segment lost 1 base and the J segment 5 bases; nucleotides outside the gene matches: 11. The CDR3 is made up of 16 amino acids. Germline CDR1 reads SGHVS; CDR2 reads FQNEAQ. The CDR3 DNA reads TGTGCCAGCAGCTTAGTTGTGGCTAGCGGTACGCACGAGCAGTACTTC. This encodes CASSLVVASGTHEQYF.